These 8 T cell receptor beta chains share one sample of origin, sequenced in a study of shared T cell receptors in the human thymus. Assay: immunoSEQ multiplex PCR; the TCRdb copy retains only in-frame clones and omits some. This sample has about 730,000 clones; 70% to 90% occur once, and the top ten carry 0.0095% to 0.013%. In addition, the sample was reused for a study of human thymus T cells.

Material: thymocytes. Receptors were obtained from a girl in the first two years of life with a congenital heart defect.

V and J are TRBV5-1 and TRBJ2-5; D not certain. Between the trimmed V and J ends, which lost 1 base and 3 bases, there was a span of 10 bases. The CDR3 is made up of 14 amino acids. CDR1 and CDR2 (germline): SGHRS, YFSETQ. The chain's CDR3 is CASSLMECEETQYF. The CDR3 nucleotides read TGCGCCAGCAGCTTGATGGAGTGCGAAGAGACCCAGTACTTC.

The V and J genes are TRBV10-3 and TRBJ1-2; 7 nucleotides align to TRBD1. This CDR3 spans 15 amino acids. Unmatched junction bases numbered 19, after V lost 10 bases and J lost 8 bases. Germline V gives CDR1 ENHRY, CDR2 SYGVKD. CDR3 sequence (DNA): TGTGCCACCCTCCCGGGACAGTCAAGTGCGGGAGGCTACACCTTC. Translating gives CATLPGQSSAGGYTF.

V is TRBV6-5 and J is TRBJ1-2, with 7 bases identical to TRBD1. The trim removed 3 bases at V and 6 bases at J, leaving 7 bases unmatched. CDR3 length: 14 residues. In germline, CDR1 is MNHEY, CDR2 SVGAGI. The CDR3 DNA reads TGTGCCAGCAGTTATTTAGGGACAGCTAATGGCTACACCTTC. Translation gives CASSYLGTANGYTF.

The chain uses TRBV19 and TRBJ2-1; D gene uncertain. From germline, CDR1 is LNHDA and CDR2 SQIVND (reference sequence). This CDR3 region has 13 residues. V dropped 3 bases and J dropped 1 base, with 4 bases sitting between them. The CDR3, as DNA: TGTGCCAGTAGTATGGCTTCCTACAATGAGCAGTTCTTC. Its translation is CASSMASYNEQFF.

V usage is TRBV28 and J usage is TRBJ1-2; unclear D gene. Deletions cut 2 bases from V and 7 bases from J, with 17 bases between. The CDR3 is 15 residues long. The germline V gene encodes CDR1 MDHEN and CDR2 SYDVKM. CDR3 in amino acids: CASSLPCGLGCGYTF. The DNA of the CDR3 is TGTGCCAGCAGTTTACCGTGTGGGCTCGGTTGTGGCTACACCTTC.

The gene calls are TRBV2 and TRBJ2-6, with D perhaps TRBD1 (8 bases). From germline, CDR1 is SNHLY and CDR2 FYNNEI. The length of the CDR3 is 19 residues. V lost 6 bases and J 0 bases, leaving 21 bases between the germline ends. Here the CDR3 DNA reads TGTGCCAGCAGCCGGACAGGGAGGGGACTCTCCTCTGGGGCCAACGTCCTGACTTTC. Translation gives CASSRTGRGLSSGANVLTF.

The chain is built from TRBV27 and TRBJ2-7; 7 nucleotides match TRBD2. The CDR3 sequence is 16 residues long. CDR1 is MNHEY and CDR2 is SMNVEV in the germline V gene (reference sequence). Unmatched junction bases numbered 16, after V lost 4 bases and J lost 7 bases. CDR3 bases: TGTGCCAGCAGTTCTGGGGGTGGGCTAGCGGAGAAAGAGCAGTACTTC. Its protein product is CASSSGGGLAEKEQYF.

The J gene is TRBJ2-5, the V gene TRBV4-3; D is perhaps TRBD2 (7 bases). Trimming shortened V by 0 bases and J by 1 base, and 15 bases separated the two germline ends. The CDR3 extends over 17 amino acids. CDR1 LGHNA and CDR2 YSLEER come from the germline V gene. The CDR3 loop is CASSQDGGAYFQETQYF. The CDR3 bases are TGCGCCAGCAGCCAAGATGGGGGGGCCTACTTCCAAGAGACCCAGTACTTC.